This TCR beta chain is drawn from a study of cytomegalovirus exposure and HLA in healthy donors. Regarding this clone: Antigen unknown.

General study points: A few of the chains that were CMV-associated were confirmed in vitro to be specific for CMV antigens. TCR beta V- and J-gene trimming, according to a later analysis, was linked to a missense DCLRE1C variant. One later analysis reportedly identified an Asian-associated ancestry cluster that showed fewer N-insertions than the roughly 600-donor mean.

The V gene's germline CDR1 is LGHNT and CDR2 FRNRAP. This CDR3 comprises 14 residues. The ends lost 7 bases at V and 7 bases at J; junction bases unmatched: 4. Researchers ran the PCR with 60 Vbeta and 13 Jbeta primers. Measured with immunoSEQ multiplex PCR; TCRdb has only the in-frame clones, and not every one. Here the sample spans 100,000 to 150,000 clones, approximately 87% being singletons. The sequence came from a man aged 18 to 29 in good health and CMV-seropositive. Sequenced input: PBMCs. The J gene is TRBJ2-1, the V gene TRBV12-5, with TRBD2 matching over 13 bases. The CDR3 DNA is TGTGCTAGTGCCAGACTAGCGGGGGGTAATGAGCAGTTCTTC. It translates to CASARLAGGNEQFF.